This T cell receptor (beta chain) appears in the sequencing data of a study of CD8 T cells in Susac syndrome. The CDR3 is made up of 13 amino acids. The germline V gene has CDR1 MDHEN and CDR2 SYDVKM. With 3 bases removed from V and 7 bases from J, the gap between germline ends came to 12 bases. Reverse transcription used 0.5 to 1 ug RNA and random hexamers. An immunoSEQ multiplex PCR generated amplified TCR beta CDR3 products spanning 54 Vbeta and 13 Jbeta. TCRdb used MiXCR to reprocess the immunoSEQ multiplex PCR reads, holding one entry per CDR3 protein. The sample lists some 180,000 distinct CDR3 sequences; roughly 94% were seen once.

The TCR was taken from a human donor with Susac syndrome. This chain uses TRBV28 with TRBJ1-1, with D unresolved. Sequencing was carried out using CD4+ T cells from PBMCs. CDR3 sequence reads: CASSLVGRVEAFF. As DNA, the CDR3 is TGTGCCAGCAGTTTGGTCGGGCGGGTTGAAGCTTTCTTT.